This TCR beta chain was profiled in a study of regulatory T cells in long-lasting Graves disease. Regarding time point: newly diagnosed GD, antithyroid drugs for less than 3 months. Isolated PBMC RNA provided the starting material for the TCR library. Germline lookup yields CDR1 LGHNT and CDR2 FRNRAP. This CDR3 spans 14 amino acids. V gave up 5 bases and J gave up 5 bases, with 16 bases separating them. Through Arm-PCR of CDR3 regions and iRepertoire HTBI primers, TCR beta libraries were built. TCRdb itself ran the multiplex PCR reads through MiXCR, one entry per CDR3 protein. The table has roughly 400,000 distinct CDR3 sequences, roughly 15% seen once. This clonotype was seen repeatedly, ten times or more. These data also formed part of another study, on T cells in Graves' hyperthyroidism and ophthalmopathy.

V and J are TRBV12-5 and TRBJ2-7; D uncertain. Here the sequenced sample was peripheral blood mononuclear cells (PBMCs), taken at new diagnosis, from a patient treated with antithyroid drugs. This receptor was obtained from a middle-aged woman with Graves disease. CDR3 in DNA: TGTGCTAGTGGTCCCGGTCAGACCAGTGACGAGCAGTACTTC. This sequence encodes CASGPGQTSDEQYF.